This TCR beta chain was recovered during a study of cytomegalovirus exposure and HLA in healthy donors. Study-wide results and caveats: Later analysis identified a missense DCLRE1C variant that was linked to TCR beta V- and J-gene trimming. Among TCR beta chains, those listed as cytomegalovirus-associated numbered around 160. The only immune exposure information that was available was CMV serostatus.

Use of 60 Vbeta and 13 Jbeta primers characterized the PCR. Here immunoSEQ multiplex PCR was the method, and the copy in TCRdb shows in-frame clones only, minus some. The sample yields 90,000 to 150,000 clones, about 8.6% seen once. The V gene lost 0 bases and the J gene lost 1 base, with 9 bases spanning the gap. Germline V gene sequence: CDR1 MNHEY, CDR2 SVGAGI. This CDR3 comprises 15 residues. Though nominally healthy at sampling, donors likely had unrecorded immune exposures. Note on this clone: Its target is unknown.

The sequencing sample was made of PBMCs. J is TRBJ1-1 and V is TRBV6-5; no definite D call. The sequence came from a woman aged 35 to 49 in good health and CMV-seropositive. The CDR3 DNA reads TGTGCCAGCAGTTACTCGACACAGCAGAACACTGAAGCTTTCTTT. As protein: CASSYSTQQNTEAFF.